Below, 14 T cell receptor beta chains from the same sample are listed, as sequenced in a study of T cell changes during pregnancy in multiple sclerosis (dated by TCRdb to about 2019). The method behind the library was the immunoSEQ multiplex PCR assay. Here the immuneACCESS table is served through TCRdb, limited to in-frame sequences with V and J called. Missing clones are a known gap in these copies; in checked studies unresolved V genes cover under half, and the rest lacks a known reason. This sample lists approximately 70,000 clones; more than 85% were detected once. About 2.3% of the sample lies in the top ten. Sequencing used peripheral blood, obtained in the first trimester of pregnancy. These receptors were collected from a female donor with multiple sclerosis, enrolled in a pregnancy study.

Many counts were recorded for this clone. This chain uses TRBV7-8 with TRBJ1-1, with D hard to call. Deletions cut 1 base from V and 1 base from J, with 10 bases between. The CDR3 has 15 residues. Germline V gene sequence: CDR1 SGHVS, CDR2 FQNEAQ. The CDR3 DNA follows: TGTGCCAGCAGCTTAGGCTATACCGGGAACACTGAAGCTTTCTTT. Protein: CASSLGYTGNTEAFF.

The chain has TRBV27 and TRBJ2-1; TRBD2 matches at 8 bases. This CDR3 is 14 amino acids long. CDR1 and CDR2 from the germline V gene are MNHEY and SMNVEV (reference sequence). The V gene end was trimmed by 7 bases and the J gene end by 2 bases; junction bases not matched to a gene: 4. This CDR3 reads CASTSGGAYNEQFF. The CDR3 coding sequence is TGTGCCAGCACTTCGGGGGGGGCCTACAATGAGCAGTTCTTC.

CDR3 sequence reads: CSVDTGLQETQYF. CDR3 coding DNA: TGCAGCGTTGATACGGGACTGCAAGAGACCCAGTACTTC. The chain combines TRBV29-1 with TRBJ2-5; TRBD2 might be the D (6 bases). This CDR3 has 13 amino acids. Germline V gives CDR1 SQVTM, CDR2 ANQGSEA. V shed 3 bases and J shed 2 bases, with 10 bases lying between them.

The CDR3 DNA sequence: TGCGCCAGCAGTCTTACTGGACAGGGTCTAGCTGGGGCCAACGTCCTGACTTTC. Protein sequence: CASSLTGQGLAGANVLTF. This rearrangement joins TRBV5-1 to TRBJ2-6; TRBD1 aligns across 8 bases. The germline CDR1 and CDR2 sequences are SGHRS and YFSETQ. The junction had 12 bases not matched to a gene; V was cut back by 5 bases and J by 2 bases. CDR3 length equals 18 residues.

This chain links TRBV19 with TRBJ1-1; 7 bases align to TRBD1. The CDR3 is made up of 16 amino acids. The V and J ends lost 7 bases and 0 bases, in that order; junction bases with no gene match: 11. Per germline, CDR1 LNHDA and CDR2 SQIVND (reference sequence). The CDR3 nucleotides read TGTGCCAGTAACCCCGCTGCCGGGACAGTGAACACTGAAGCTTTCTTT. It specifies CASNPAAGTVNTEAFF.

CDR3 region: CASNSGGFNTEAFF. CDR3 nucleotides: TGCGCCAGCAACTCGGGGGGGTTCAACACTGAAGCTTTCTTT. The chain uses TRBV5-1 and TRBJ1-1, with a tentative D call TRBD1 (5 bases). V lost 6 bases and J 2 bases, leaving 14 bases between the germline ends. The CDR3 is 14 amino acids. Germline CDR1 and CDR2: SGHRS and YFSETQ. The full variable domain, completed using reference TRBV5-1 and TRBJ1-1, is KAGVTQTPRYLIKTRGQQVTLSCSPISGHRSVSWYQQTPGQGLQFLFEYFSETQRNKGNFPGRFSGRQFSNSRSEMNVSTLELGDSALYLCASNSGGFNTEAFFGQGTRLTVV.

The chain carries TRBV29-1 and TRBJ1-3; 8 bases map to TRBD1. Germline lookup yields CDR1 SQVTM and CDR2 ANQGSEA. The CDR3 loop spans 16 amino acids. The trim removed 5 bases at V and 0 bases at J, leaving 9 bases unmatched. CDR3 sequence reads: CSVQRTGTSSGNTIYF. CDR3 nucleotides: TGCAGCGTTCAGCGGACAGGGACAAGCTCTGGAAACACCATATATTTT.

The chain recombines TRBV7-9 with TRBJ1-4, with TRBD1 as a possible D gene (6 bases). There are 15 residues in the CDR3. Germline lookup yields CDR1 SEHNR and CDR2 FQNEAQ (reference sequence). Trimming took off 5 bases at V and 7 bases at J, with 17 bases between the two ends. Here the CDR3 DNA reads TGTGCCAGCAGCGGAGGCCAGGGGACGCGTGAAAAACTGTTTTTT. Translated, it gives CASSGGQGTREKLFF.

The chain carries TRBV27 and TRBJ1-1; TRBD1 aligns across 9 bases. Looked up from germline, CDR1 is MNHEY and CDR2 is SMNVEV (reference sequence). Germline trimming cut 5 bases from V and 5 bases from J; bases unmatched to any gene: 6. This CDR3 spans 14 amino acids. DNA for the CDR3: TGTGCCAGCAGTCCACAGGGGGCGTGGACTGAAGCTTTCTTT. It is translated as CASSPQGAWTEAFF.

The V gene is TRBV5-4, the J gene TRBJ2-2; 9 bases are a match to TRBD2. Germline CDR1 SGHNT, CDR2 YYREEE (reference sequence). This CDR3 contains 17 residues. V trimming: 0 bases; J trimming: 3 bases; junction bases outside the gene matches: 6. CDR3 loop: CASSLVRTSAYTGELFF. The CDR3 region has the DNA TGTGCCAGCAGCTTGGTCCGGACTAGCGCCTACACCGGGGAGCTGTTTTTT. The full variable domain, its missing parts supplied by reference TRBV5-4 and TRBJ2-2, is ETGVTQSPTHLIKTRGQQVTLRCSSQSGHNTVSWYQQALGQGPQFIFQYYREEENGRGNFPPRFSGLQFPNYSSELNVNALELDDSALYLCASSLVRTSAYTGELFFGEGSRLTVL.

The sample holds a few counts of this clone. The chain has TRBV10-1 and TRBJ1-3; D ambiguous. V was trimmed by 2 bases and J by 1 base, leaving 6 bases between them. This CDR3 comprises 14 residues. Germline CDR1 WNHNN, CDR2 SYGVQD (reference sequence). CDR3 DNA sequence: TGCGCCAGCAGTGAGAGCCCGTCTGGAAACACCATATATTTT. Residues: CASSESPSGNTIYF.

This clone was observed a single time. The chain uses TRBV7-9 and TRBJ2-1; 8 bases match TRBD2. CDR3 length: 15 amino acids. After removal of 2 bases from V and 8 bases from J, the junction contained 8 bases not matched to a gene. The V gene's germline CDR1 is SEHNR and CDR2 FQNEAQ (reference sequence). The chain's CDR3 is CASSLQAGVGDEQFF. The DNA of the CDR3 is TGTGCCAGCAGCTTACAAGCGGGAGTGGGTGATGAGCAGTTCTTC.

This CDR3 is CASSVTGLAGGGYEQYF. DNA for the CDR3: TGTGCCAGCAGCGTGACCGGACTAGCGGGAGGGGGGTACGAGCAGTACTTC. The rearrangement joins TRBV9 to TRBJ2-7, with TRBD2 matching over 15 bases. The CDR3 consists of 17 residues. Germline values: CDR1 SGDLS, CDR2 YYNGEE. The V and J ends lost 2 bases and 4 bases, in that order; junction bases with no gene match: 7.

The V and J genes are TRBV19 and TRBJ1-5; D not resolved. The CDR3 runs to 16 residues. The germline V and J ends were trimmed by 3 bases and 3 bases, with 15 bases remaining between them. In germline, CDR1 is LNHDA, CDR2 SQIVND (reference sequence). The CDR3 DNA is TGTGCCAGTAGTATCGTCCTTGGCCGTGTCAATCAGCCCCAGCATTTT. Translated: CASSIVLGRVNQPQHF.